These 21 T cell receptor beta chains were sequenced from one sample in a study of preoperative IRX-2 immunotherapy in early breast cancer. Treatment given: preoperative locoregional IRX-2 cytokine immunotherapy. Method: immunoSEQ multiplex PCR; TCRdb's copy keeps in-frame clones and lacks some. The sample lists roughly 27,000 clones, nearly 80% seen once, with roughly 2.4% in the top ten. Sequenced material: lymph node tissue, taken before IRX-2 immunotherapy. Receptors were obtained from a human donor with breast cancer.

This clone was detected only once. The rearrangement uses TRBV11-3 and TRBJ1-2; 7 nucleotides agree with TRBD1. Germline lookup yields CDR1 SGHNT and CDR2 YENEEA. With V trimmed by 5 bases and J by 5 bases, 14 bases remained unmatched. The CDR3 loop spans 16 amino acids. CDR3 nucleotides: TGTGCCAGCAGCCCCATATCCGGGACAGTTAGTTATGGCTACACCTTC. This sequence encodes CASSPISGTVSYGYTF.

In this sample, this clone turned up a few times. This rearrangement joins TRBV19 to TRBJ1-5, with D uncertain. This CDR3 region has 13 residues. V lost 6 bases, J lost 6 bases, and 12 bases lay in between. The germline gives CDR1 LNHDA, CDR2 SQIVND (reference sequence). CDR3 sequence reads: CASSPRAAQPQHF. The CDR3 nucleotides are TGTGCCAGTAGCCCGAGGGCGGCTCAGCCCCAGCATTTT.

The chain is built from TRBV28 and TRBJ1-1; no clear D gene. Trimming removed 2 bases from V and 1 base from J, with 14 bases in between. The CDR3 has 16 residues. Germline loops: CDR1 MDHEN, CDR2 SYDVKM. CDR3 loop: CASSLTPFGRNTEAFF. The CDR3 region has the DNA TGTGCCAGCAGTTTAACTCCCTTCGGGAGGAACACTGAAGCTTTCTTT.

V and J are TRBV6-8 and TRBJ1-4, with 7 bases lining up with TRBD1. Per germline, CDR1 MNHGY and CDR2 SAAAGT. The CDR3 consists of 14 residues. Trimming removed 7 bases from V and 7 bases from J; junction bases left unmatched: 9. CDR3 bases: TGTGCCAGCACCACACAGGGGAACGGTGAAAAACTGTTTTTT. It specifies CASTTQGNGEKLFF.

The V call is TRBV6-8, the J call TRBJ1-2, with unresolved D. This CDR3 region has 12 residues. Trimming left V 10 bases short and J 6 bases short, with 15 bases between. Germline V gene data show CDR1 as MNHGY and CDR2 as SAAAGT. This CDR3 reads CAISEGFHGYTF. As DNA, the CDR3 is TGTGCCATCAGCGAGGGCTTTCATGGCTACACCTTC.

The V and J genes are TRBV7-8 and TRBJ2-5, with 10 bases matching TRBD1. Germline V lookup: CDR1 SGHVS, CDR2 FQNEAQ. This CDR3 has 17 residues. V lost 4 bases to trimming and J lost 4 bases; unmatched junction nucleotides: 12. The CDR3 is CASSSDRGRRGRETQYF. The CDR3, as DNA: TGTGCCAGCAGCTCCGACAGGGGGCGCAGGGGGAGAGAGACCCAGTACTTC.

V and J are TRBV6-8 and TRBJ2-7; weak D call: TRBD1 (5 bases). V was pared by 2 bases and J by 4 bases, with 12 bases between. The CDR3 extends over 14 amino acids. Germline V CDR1 and CDR2: MNHGY, SAAAGT. DNA of the CDR3: TGTGCCAGCAGTTACGGTGGCAGGGAATACGAGCAGTACTTC. Translation gives CASSYGGREYEQYF.

The rearrangement joins TRBV30 to TRBJ1-1; tentatively, D is TRBD1 (6 bases). CDR3 length equals 13 residues. The germline gives CDR1 GTSNPN, CDR2 SVGIG (reference sequence). V shed 1 base and J shed 6 bases, with 12 bases lying between them. The CDR3 spells CAWSDRVEPEAFF. The CDR3 DNA sequence: TGTGCCTGGAGTGACAGGGTAGAGCCTGAAGCTTTCTTT.

The genes are TRBV19 and TRBJ2-6, with TRBD2 as a possible D gene (7 bases). CDR1 and CDR2 (germline): LNHDA, SQIVND (reference sequence). CDR3 length: 17 amino acids. V was trimmed by 4 bases and J by 1 base, leaving 14 bases between them. CDR3 amino acids: CASSTQQGGSGANVLTF. The DNA for the CDR3 is TGTGCCAGTAGTACCCAACAGGGAGGGTCTGGGGCCAACGTCCTGACTTTC.

This chain connects TRBV5-1 to TRBJ2-1; the match to TRBD1 covers 7 bases. The germline V gene has CDR1 SGHRS and CDR2 YFSETQ. The CDR3 extends over 16 amino acids. V was clipped by 3 bases and J by 1 base; unmatched bases: 7. The CDR3 coding sequence is TGCGCCAGCAGCTCTAGAGACAGGGAATCCTACAATGAGCAGTTCTTC. Protein: CASSSRDRESYNEQFF.

The chain employs TRBV11-3 and TRBJ2-3; the D is unclear. Germline lookup yields CDR1 SGHNT and CDR2 YENEEA. Trimming removed 1 base from V and 0 bases from J, with 5 bases in between. This CDR3 spans 14 amino acids. The CDR3 sequence is CASSLVRSTDTQYF. The DNA for the CDR3 is TGTGCCAGCAGCTTAGTAAGGAGCACAGATACGCAGTATTTT.

The chain has TRBV7-1 and TRBJ1-1; D ambiguous. TRBV7-1 is flagged as an ORF with uncertain function. There are 13 residues in the CDR3. Trimming took 7 bases from V and 1 from J, leaving 10 bases between them. The DNA of the CDR3 is TGTGCCAGCACCGGACTCTCGAACACTGAAGCTTTCTTT. Translation: CASTGLSNTEAFF.

The chain recombines TRBV6-8 with TRBJ1-1; possibly TRBD1 for D (6 bases). Per germline, CDR1 MNHGY and CDR2 SAAAGT. Trimming took off 6 bases at V and 3 bases at J, with 17 bases between the two ends. This CDR3 contains 15 residues. The CDR3 loop reads CASRSTGGGHTEAFF. CDR3 DNA sequence: TGTGCCAGCAGGTCTACAGGAGGGGGACACACTGAAGCTTTCTTT.

J is TRBJ1-1 and V is TRBV30; D gene unclear. Trimming removed 2 bases at V and 0 bases at J, with 10 bases between. Germline CDR1 reads GTSNPN; CDR2 reads SVGIG (reference sequence). The CDR3 loop spans 14 amino acids. The DNA for the CDR3 is TGTGCCTGGAGTCCGGAGCGTATGAACACTGAAGCTTTCTTT. It is translated as CAWSPERMNTEAFF.

CDR3 region: CASTRRTGGETQYF. CDR3 bases: TGTGCCAGCACCCGGCGGACAGGGGGCGAGACCCAGTACTTC. The chain employs TRBV6-8 and TRBJ2-5; TRBD1 agrees at 11 bases. The CDR3 has 14 residues. The germline V gene encodes CDR1 MNHGY and CDR2 SAAAGT. V shed 7 bases and J 5 bases; nucleotides not matched to a gene: 6.

The chain is built from TRBV6-8 and TRBJ1-4; a possible D gene is TRBD1 (5 bases). V was shortened by 10 bases and J by 4 bases, with 19 bases between the two germline ends. CDR3 length equals 15 residues. CDR1 and CDR2 (germline): MNHGY, SAAAGT. Here the CDR3 DNA reads TGTGCCACGCGAGACAGTTCGGAATATAATGAAAAACTGTTTTTT. Its protein product is CATRDSSEYNEKLFF.

This clone showed up just a few times. The rearrangement uses TRBV18 and TRBJ2-3; D remains ambiguous. CDR1 is KGHSH and CDR2 is LQKENI in the germline V gene. V dropped 6 bases and J dropped 2 bases, with 15 bases sitting between them. This CDR3 is built from 15 residues. CDR3 nucleotides: TGTGCCAGCTCTCCAACGACAAGGCCCACAGATACGCAGTATTTT. This encodes CASSPTTRPTDTQYF.

The genes are TRBV19 and TRBJ1-1, with D unclear. The germline V gene encodes CDR1 LNHDA and CDR2 SQIVND (reference sequence). The CDR3 covers 13 residues. The germline V and J ends were trimmed by 5 bases and 0 bases, with 7 bases remaining between them. The CDR3 DNA is TGTGCCAGTAGTCGGGCGGTGAACACTGAAGCTTTCTTT. Residues: CASSRAVNTEAFF.

The chain couples TRBV11-3 to TRBJ1-3; D is unclear. V was clipped by 5 bases and J by 0 bases, with 14 bases between them. Germline V lookup: CDR1 SGHNT, CDR2 YENEEA. This CDR3 contains 16 residues. The CDR3 DNA is TGTGCCAGCAGCCCCAACTGGGCCAGCTCTGGAAACACCATATATTTT. Residues: CASSPNWASSGNTIYF. The full variable domain, with the rest looked up from reference TRBV11-3 and TRBJ1-3, is EAGVVQSPRYKIIEKKQPVAFWCNPISGHNTLYWYLQNLGQGPELLIRYENEEAVDDSQLPKDRFSAERLKGVDSTLKIQPAELGDSAVYLCASSPNWASSGNTIYFGEGSWLTVV.

V usage is TRBV11-3 and J usage is TRBJ2-1; 12 bases match TRBD2. After removal of 5 bases from V and 1 base from J, the junction contained 3 bases not matched to a gene. This CDR3 is 16 amino acids long. The germline gives CDR1 SGHNT, CDR2 YENEEA. The CDR3 coding sequence is TGTGCCAGCAGCCTCGGACTAGCGGGGTCCTACAATGAGCAGTTCTTC. Encoded protein: CASSLGLAGSYNEQFF.

The chain uses TRBV18 and TRBJ1-1; TRBD1 matches 9 bases. J lost 5 bases, V lost 3 bases, and 4 bases had no gene match. CDR1 is KGHSH, CDR2 LQKENI, per germline. CDR3 length: 14 residues. CDR3: CASSPGQGRTEAFF. The CDR3 coding sequence is TGTGCCAGCTCACCCGGACAGGGGAGAACTGAAGCTTTCTTT.